This T cell receptor beta chain is drawn from a study of blood T cells in healthy people across ages. Study results and caveats: Getting older went along with TCR beta diversity per million T cells dropping roughly linearly.

Using a J-beta primer mix together with a sample-barcoded 5' primer, a second PCR was run for roughly 7 to 12 cycles. The yield of each sample was at least 2.5 million CDR3-containing paired-end reads. TCRdb itself ran the 5' RACE reads through MiXCR, one entry per CDR3 protein. This sample has about 1 million distinct CDR3 sequences, with 45% found just once. Germline loops: CDR1 MNHEY, CDR2 SMNVEV (reference sequence). V lost 8 bases, J lost 7 bases, and 21 bases lay in between. The CDR3 length is 15 residues. Points on this clonotype: The antigen is unknown.

This sequence joins TRBV27 and TRBJ2-1; D unresolved. The clonotype was recovered from a woman aged 55-69 years in good health. The sequenced material came from blood. CDR3 sequence reads: CASQYRVGRVNEQFF. CDR3 bases: TGTGCCAGCCAATACCGCGTGGGAAGAGTAAATGAGCAGTTCTTC.